This is a list of T cell receptor beta chains from one sample in a study of vaccination and CD4 T cells after COVID-19. MiXCR was run by TCRdb on the PCR reads, yielding one entry per CDR3 protein. The table has 6,000 or so distinct CDR3 sequences, around 50% seen once. Their specific antigens are unknown. Sequencing input: CD4+ T cells from blood, cultured in vitro. These receptors came from a human donor who had recovered from COVID-19. Each CDR3 is given with its conserved first and last residue. D genes are given only for firm matches. Expanded clones are given a class, and other clones once, few, many or no size at all.

v_gene	abundance	d_gene	j_gene	CDR3nt	CDR3aa
TRBV19	-	TRBD1	TRBJ2-3	TGTGCCACGTGGACCACAGGGGGCTCAGGAGATACGCAGTATTTT	CATWTTGGSGDTQYF
TRBV20-1	few	TRBD1	TRBJ1-5	TGCAGTGCGACAGGGCAGCTCAGCAATCAGCCCCAGCATTTT	CSATGQLSNQPQHF
TRBV6-1	-	-	TRBJ1-2	TGTGCCAGCACCGCCGGGGGAGTGTACTATGGCTACACCTTC	CASTAGGVYYGYTF
TRBV7-6	-	-	TRBJ1-6	TGTGCCAGCAGCTTAGAGGGATGGACCTATAATTCACCCCTCCACTTT	CASSLEGWTYNSPLHF
TRBV27	-	TRBD1	TRBJ1-6	TGTGCCAGCAGTTCCTCGGGACAGGGGGCTCGTTCACCCCTCCACTTT	CASSSSGQGARSPLHF
TRBV19	few	-	TRBJ1-2	TGTGCCAGTACCAGGGGCAGGGACTCGATCGGCTACACCTTC	CASTRGRDSIGYTF
TRBV9	-	TRBD1	TRBJ2-1	TGTGCCAGCAGTCTTACTGGGACAGGGGTCCGCAATGAGCAGTTCTTC	CASSLTGTGVRNEQFF
TRBV6-5	-	-	TRBJ2-7	TGTGCCAGCAGTTTTTTGGGGGCCTACGAGCAGTACTTC	CASSFLGAYEQYF
TRBV6-1	-	-	TRBJ1-6	TGTGCCAGCACCAACCGGGTCGGGAACACACTTAATTCACCCCTCCACTTT	CASTNRVGNTLNSPLHF
TRBV24-1	few	-	TRBJ2-5	TGTGCCACCAGTGACTCCTCTCAAGAGACCCAGTACTTC	CATSDSSQETQYF
TRBV6-1	-	-	TRBJ2-7	TGTGCCAGCAGTCGCAGGTACGAGCAGTACTTC	CASSRRYEQYF
TRBV12-3/TRBV12-4	-	-	TRBJ1-6	TGTGCCAGCAGCCTTCGTTTTGGGCAGTTTAACAATTCACCCCTCCACTTT	CASSLRFGQFNNSPLHF
TRBV19	-	-	TRBJ2-5	TGTGCCAGTAGCCTTTATCGACGGAGAGAGACCCAGTACTTC	CASSLYRRRETQYF
TRBV7-9	-	-	TRBJ1-4	TGTGCCAGCAGCTTGACGACAGGACCCACCGAAAAACTGTTTTTT	CASSLTTGPTEKLFF
TRBV11-3	-	-	TRBJ1-6	TGTGCCAGCAGCTTACACGGGGGTTCACCCCTCCACTTT	CASSLHGGSPLHF
TRBV27	once	TRBD1	TRBJ2-7	TGTGCCAGCAGCATCTTGGGGACAGCCGGACTCCCGCAGTACTTC	CASSILGTAGLPQYF
TRBV30	-	TRBD1	TRBJ2-2	TGTGCCTGGAGTGGACAGGGCGGGGAGCTGTTTTTT	CAWSGQGGELFF
TRBV2	-	-	TRBJ2-3	TGTGCCAGCAGTGAAGTTCGGAGGACAGATACGCAGTATTTT	CASSEVRRTDTQYF
TRBV2	-	-	TRBJ1-1	TGTGCCAGCAGTGAGAGGACACGTGAAGCTTTCTTT	CASSERTREAFF
TRBV11-3	-	-	TRBJ1-1	TGTGCCAGCAGCTTAGTGGGGGAAAAAGCTTTCTTT	CASSLVGEKAFF
TRBV12-3/TRBV12-4	-	-	TRBJ2-7	TGTGCCAGCGCTCTCCGGGGCAGATACGAGCAGTACTTC	CASALRGRYEQYF
TRBV9	medium-sized	TRBD2	TRBJ2-5	TGTGCCAGCAGCGCAGGGACTACCGCGCAAGAGACCCAGTACTTC	CASSAGTTAQETQYF
TRBV4-2	-	-	TRBJ1-5	TGTGCCAGCAGCCTGGACGTTTGGAGCAATCAGCCCCAGCATTTT	CASSLDVWSNQPQHF
TRBV5-6	few	-	TRBJ2-5	TGTGCCAGCAGCTTGGTTTGGGCTAGCAGGCCCCAGTACTTC	CASSLVWASRPQYF
TRBV20-1	few	TRBD1	TRBJ1-6	TGCAGTGCTAGAGATCCCCGGCAGGGGGATAATTCACCCCTCCACTTT	CSARDPRQGDNSPLHF
TRBV25-1	-	-	TRBJ2-3	TGTGCCAGCAGTGAATATAAGTCTTCCCCAGATACGCAGTATTTT	CASSEYKSSPDTQYF
TRBV10-3	-	TRBD2	TRBJ2-1	TGTGCCATCAGTGATAGGGGACTAGCGGGAGCCGCCTACAATGAGCAGTTCTTC	CAISDRGLAGAAYNEQFF
TRBV7-2	few	-	TRBJ2-3	TGTGCCAGCAGCTTCGGCCCAGATACGCAGTATTTT	CASSFGPDTQYF
TRBV15	-	-	TRBJ1-4	TGTGCCACCAGCAGAGGTCTTGCGGGGCGTGCTGAAAAACTGTTTTTT	CATSRGLAGRAEKLFF
TRBV6-1	once	-	TRBJ2-3	TGTGCCAGCAGTCAAAGCTACAAAGATACGCAGTATTTT	CASSQSYKDTQYF
TRBV5-6	-	-	TRBJ1-2	TGTGCCAGCAGCTTACCAGGAAGGGGGGATGGCTACACCTTC	CASSLPGRGDGYTF
TRBV19	few	-	TRBJ1-5	TGTGCCAGTAGTCCCCCATACAATCAGCCCCAGCATTTT	CASSPPYNQPQHF